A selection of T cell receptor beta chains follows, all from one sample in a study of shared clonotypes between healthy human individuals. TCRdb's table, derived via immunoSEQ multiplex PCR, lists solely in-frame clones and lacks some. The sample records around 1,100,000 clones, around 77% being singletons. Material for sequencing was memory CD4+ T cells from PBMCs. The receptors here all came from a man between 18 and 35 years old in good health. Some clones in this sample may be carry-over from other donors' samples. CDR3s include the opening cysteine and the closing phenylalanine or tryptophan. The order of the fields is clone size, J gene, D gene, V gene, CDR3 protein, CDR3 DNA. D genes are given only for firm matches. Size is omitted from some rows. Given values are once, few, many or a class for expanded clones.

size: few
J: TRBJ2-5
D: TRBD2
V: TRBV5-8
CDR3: CASSAGTSGRQETQYF
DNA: TGTGCCAGCAGCGCCGGGACTAGCGGAAGACAAGAGACCCAGTACTTC

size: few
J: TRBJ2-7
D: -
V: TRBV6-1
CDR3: CASSRSRNSYEQYF
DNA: TGTGCCAGCAGTAGGTCACGGAACTCCTACGAGCAGTACTTC

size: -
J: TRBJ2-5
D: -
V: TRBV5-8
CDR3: CASSANVGETQYF
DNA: TGTGCCAGCAGCGCGAATGTAGGAGAGACCCAGTACTTC

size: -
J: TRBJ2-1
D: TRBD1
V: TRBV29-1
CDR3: CSARDSSYNEQFF
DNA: TGCAGCGCTCGGGACAGCTCCTACAATGAGCAGTTCTTC

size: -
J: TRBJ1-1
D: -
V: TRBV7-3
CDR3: CASSLTGLNTEAFF
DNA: TGTGCCAGCAGCTTAACAGGGCTGAACACTGAAGCTTTCTTT

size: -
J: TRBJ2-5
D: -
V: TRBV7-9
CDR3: CASSFQQAEETQYF
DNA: TGTGCCAGCAGCTTCCAACAGGCCGAAGAGACCCAGTACTTC

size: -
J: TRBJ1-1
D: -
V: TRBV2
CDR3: CASSFGSEAFF
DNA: TGTGCCAGCAGTTTTGGGTCTGAAGCTTTCTTT

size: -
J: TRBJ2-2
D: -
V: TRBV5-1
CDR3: CASSLSPNTGELFF
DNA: TGCGCCAGCAGCTTGAGCCCGAACACCGGGGAGCTGTTTTTT

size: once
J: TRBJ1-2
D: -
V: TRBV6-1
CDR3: CASSERGHYGYTF
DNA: TGTGCCAGCAGTGAACGGGGGCACTATGGCTACACCTTC

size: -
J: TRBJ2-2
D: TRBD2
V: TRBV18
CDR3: CASSAAEREVAGELFF
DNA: TGTGCCAGCTCAGCCGCGGAGCGGGAGGTAGCCGGGGAGCTGTTTTTT

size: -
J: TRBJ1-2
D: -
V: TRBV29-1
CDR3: CSVGPGANYGYTF
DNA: TGCAGCGTGGGGCCAGGAGCTAACTATGGCTACACCTTC

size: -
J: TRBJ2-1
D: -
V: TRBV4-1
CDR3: CASSRGAWNEQFF
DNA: TGCGCCAGCAGCCGCGGGGCTTGGAATGAGCAGTTCTTC

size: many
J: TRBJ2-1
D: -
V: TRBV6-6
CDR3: CASSPRGDEQFF
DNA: TGTGCCAGCAGTCCCAGGGGCGATGAGCAGTTCTTC

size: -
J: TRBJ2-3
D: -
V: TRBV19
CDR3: CASRGHSTSTDTQYF
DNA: TGTGCCAGTAGGGGGCATTCTACTAGCACAGATACGCAGTATTTT

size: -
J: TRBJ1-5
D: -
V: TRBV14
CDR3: CASSQYGGQPQHF
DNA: TGTGCCAGCAGCCAGTACGGGGGGCAGCCCCAGCATTTT

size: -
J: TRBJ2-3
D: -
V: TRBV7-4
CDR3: CASSLEGGSTDTQYF
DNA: TGTGCCAGCAGCTTAGAGGGCGGGAGCACAGATACGCAGTATTTT

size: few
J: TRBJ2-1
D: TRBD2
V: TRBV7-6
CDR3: CASSLTSGRSEQFF
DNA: TGTGCCAGCAGCTTAACTAGCGGGCGCAGTGAGCAGTTCTTC

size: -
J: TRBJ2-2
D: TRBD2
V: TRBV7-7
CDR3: CASSSPVAGVTGELFF
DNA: TGTGCCAGCAGCTCCCCCGTGGCGGGAGTGACCGGGGAGCTGTTTTTT

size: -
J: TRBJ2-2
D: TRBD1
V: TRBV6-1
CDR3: CASSEPHPGTGGVTGELFF
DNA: TGTGCCAGCAGTGAGCCCCACCCCGGGACAGGGGGAGTTACCGGGGAGCTGTTTTTT

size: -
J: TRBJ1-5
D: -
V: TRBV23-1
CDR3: CASSQKQGSNQPQHF
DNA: TGCGCCAGCAGTCAAAAACAGGGTAGCAATCAGCCCCAGCATTTT

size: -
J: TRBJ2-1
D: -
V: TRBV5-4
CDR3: CASSLWFGEQFF
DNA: TGTGCCAGCAGCTTGTGGTTCGGTGAGCAGTTCTTC

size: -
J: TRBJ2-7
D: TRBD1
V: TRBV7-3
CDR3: CASSRDRGLSYYEQYF
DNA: TGTGCCAGCAGTAGGGACAGGGGGCTTTCCTACTACGAGCAGTACTTC

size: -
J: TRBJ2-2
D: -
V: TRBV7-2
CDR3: CASSPRPRALTGELFF
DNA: TGTGCCAGCAGCCCCAGGCCGCGGGCCCTCACCGGGGAGCTGTTTTTT

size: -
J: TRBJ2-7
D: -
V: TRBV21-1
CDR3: CASSKRQFSHEQYF
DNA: TGTGCCAGCAGCAAACGGCAGTTCTCCCACGAGCAGTACTTC

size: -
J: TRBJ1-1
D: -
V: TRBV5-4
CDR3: CASRKTTGQNTEAFF
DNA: TGTGCCAGCAGAAAAACAACGGGGCAGAACACTGAAGCTTTCTTT

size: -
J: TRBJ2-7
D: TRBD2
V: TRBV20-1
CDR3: CSAPRTSGSFF
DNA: TGCAGTGCTCCAAGGACTAGCGGGAGTTTCTTC

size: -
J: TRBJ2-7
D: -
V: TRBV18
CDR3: CASSPGEYYEQYF
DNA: TGTGCCAGCTCGCCGGGCGAATACTACGAGCAGTACTTC

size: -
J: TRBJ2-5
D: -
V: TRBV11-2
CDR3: CASSPSGSEETQYF
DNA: TGTGCCAGCAGCCCGTCCGGGTCCGAAGAGACCCAGTACTTC

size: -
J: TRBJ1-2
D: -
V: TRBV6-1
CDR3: CASSEAFSGYTF
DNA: TGTGCCAGCAGTGAAGCATTTTCTGGCTACACCTTC